Below are 6 T cell receptor beta chains sequenced from a single sample in a study of OX40 agonist ivuxolimab in advanced cancers. Produced via immunoSEQ multiplex PCR; TCRdb's table is partial and in-frame only. The repertoire consists of 60,000 to 70,000 clones, with 80% occurring once and the leading ten covering approximately 1.2%. The input for sequencing was CD4+ or CD8+ T cells sorted from blood, taken in a trial of the OX40 agonist ivuxolimab. The receptors here all came from an adult with an advanced solid tumor such as melanoma, head and neck, liver or kidney cancer.

This clone was seen more than once but under ten times. The chain uses TRBV5-1 and TRBJ1-6; tentatively, D is TRBD1 (5 bases). The germline V gene has CDR1 SGHRS and CDR2 YFSETQ. CDR3 size: 14 residues. Trimming stripped 0 bases from V and 8 bases from J, with 9 bases between. CDR3 in DNA: TGCGCCAGCAGCTTGGTGGGGGAGCATTCACCCCTCCACTTT. Its protein is CASSLVGEHSPLHF.

CDR3 sequence (DNA): TGTGCCAGCAGCTCTCCCGGGACAGGGAAGGCCAAAAACATTCAGTACTTC. As protein: CASSSPGTGKAKNIQYF. V usage is TRBV7-9 and J usage is TRBJ2-4; 9 bases agree with TRBD1. V was clipped by 4 bases and J by 1 base; unmatched bases: 8. CDR1 and CDR2 (germline): SEHNR, FQNEAQ (reference sequence). This CDR3 has 17 amino acids.

This clone was seen just once. The chain links TRBV5-1 to TRBJ2-5; 14 nucleotides line up with TRBD2. The germline gives CDR1 SGHRS, CDR2 YFSETQ. This CDR3 has 16 amino acids. V lost 4 bases and J lost 7; bases outside the gene matches: 9. In DNA form, the CDR3 reads TGCGCCAGCAGCGAGGGACTAGCGGGGGCTGAAGGGACCCAGTACTTC. Translating it yields CASSEGLAGAEGTQYF. Looking up the rest from reference TRBV5-1 and TRBJ2-5 gives the full variable domain: KAGVTQTPRYLIKTRGQQVTLSCSPISGHRSVSWYQQTPGQGLQFLFEYFSETQRNKGNFPGRFSGRQFSNSRSEMNVSTLELGDSALYLCASSEGLAGAEGTQYFGPGTRLLVL.

V usage is TRBV7-6 and J usage is TRBJ1-1; D possibly corresponds to TRBD1 (6 bases). Trimming cost V 5 bases and J 5 bases, with 18 bases left between them. From germline, CDR1 is SGHVS and CDR2 FNYEAQ. CDR3 length: 15 residues. CDR3 protein: CASSKVGGGDTEAFF. For the CDR3, the DNA is TGTGCCAGCAGCAAAGTGGGGGGGGGCGATACTGAAGCTTTCTTT.

The rearrangement links TRBV5-6 to TRBJ2-4; TRBD2 is a possible D gene (5 bases). Trimming pared 4 bases from V and 3 bases from J, leaving 11 bases between. The CDR3 loop spans 14 amino acids. The germline V gene encodes CDR1 SGHDT and CDR2 YYEEEE. The CDR3 nucleotides are TGTGCCAGCAGCCTACGGGGTAGCAAAAACATTCAGTACTTC. This encodes CASSLRGSKNIQYF.

Only a few counts were recorded for this clone. The chain employs TRBV7-2 and TRBJ1-1, with 12 bases that match TRBD1. CDR3 length: 15 amino acids. With 4 bases clipped from V and 4 bases from J, the junction kept 4 bases outside the gene matches. From germline, CDR1 is SGHTA and CDR2 FQGNSA. The CDR3 bases are TGTGCCAGCAGCTCGGGACAGGGGGCGCCCACTGAAGCTTTCTTT. Translating gives CASSSGQGAPTEAFF.